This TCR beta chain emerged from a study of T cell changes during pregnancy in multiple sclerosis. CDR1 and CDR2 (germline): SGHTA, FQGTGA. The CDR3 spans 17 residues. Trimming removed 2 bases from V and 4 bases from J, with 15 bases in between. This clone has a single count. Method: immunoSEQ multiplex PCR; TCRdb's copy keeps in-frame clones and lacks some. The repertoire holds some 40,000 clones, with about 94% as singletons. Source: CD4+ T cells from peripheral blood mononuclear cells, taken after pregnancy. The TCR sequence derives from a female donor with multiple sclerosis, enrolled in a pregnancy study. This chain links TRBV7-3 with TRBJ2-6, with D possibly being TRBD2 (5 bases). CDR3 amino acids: CASSLLAPGMGANVLTF. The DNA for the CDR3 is TGTGCCAGCAGCTTATTGGCCCCGGGGATGGGGGCCAACGTCCTGACTTTC. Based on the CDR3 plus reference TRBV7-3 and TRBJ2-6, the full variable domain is GAGVSQTPSNKVTEKGKYVELRCDPISGHTALYWYRQSLGQGPEFLIYFQGTGAADDSGLPNDRFFAVRPEGSVSTLKIQRTERGDSAVYLCASSLLAPGMGANVLTFGAGSRLTVL.